This T cell receptor beta chain was sequenced in a study of T cell responses to AZD1222 COVID-19 vaccine (dated by TCRdb to 2020 to 2023). About the study as a whole: AZD1222 recipients whose second dose came at about 4 weeks and those whose second dose came at about 12 weeks were combined into one group, since spike-specific TCR depth and breadth did not differ between the two schedules. TCR sequencing covered fewer than 250 trial participants: about 210 given two doses of AZD1222 and some 25 given two doses of MenACWY control vaccine. Enrollment into the trials was organized by age into subgroups of 18-55, 56-69 and 70-plus years, and those subgroups contained 148, 28 and 57 TCR-sequenced participants, respectively. Overall study outcomes, separate from this receptor: The 56-69-year group was small, and its depth increase did not reach significance, likely because of low power. Most participants were white British and females outnumbered males, and the authors suggested that clonal diversity may have been underestimated. After two AZD1222 doses, both the breadth and the depth of spike-specific TCRs were significantly higher than at day 0 and than in MenACWY recipients. Nearly half of unique spike-specific TCRs reportedly recognized epitopes outside regions mutated in the B.1.351 and B.1.1.7 variants. Only five or six AZD1222 recipients were SARS-CoV-2 seropositive at baseline, limiting conclusions about previously exposed vaccinees. The whole spike protein was spanned by vaccine-associated CD4 TCRs, and dominant responses were seen in regions 160-218 and 743-854. Because no day 14 peak-response samples were available, the repertoires could be characterized only after the peak T cell response.

The count of this clone is one. This clone's antigen is unknown. No base qualities exist here, and no much larger clone lies one base off it. This sample's time point label indicates: baseline before first vaccination. The vaccinee samples were drawn from two UK trials, COV001 and COV002, one of which was a single-blind randomized controlled phase 2/3 trial testing AZD1222 (ChAdOx1 nCoV-19) in healthy adults. Trial participant PBMC samples were collected at day 0 and day 28 after the second dose for TCRbeta chain sequencing. The CDR3 measures 13 amino acids from cysteine to phenylalanine. The sequence is cut down to CDR3 DNA, 39 bases in frame from base 1. From the germline V gene, CDR1 is MDHEN and CDR2 is SYDVKM. V was cut back by 4 bases and J by 4 bases, leaving a gap of 10 bases between them. The CDR3 regions of human TCRbeta chains were analyzed by immunosequencing. Per the original workflow: TCRs in the repertoires were compared against a reference library of SARS-CoV-2-specific TCRs that had been generated with the MIRA antigen-specificity platform. Breadth was defined as the fraction of unique TCRs that were SARS-CoV-2-associated. Depth was defined as the fraction of total T cells that were SARS-CoV-2-associated. Using the MIRA data, each spike-specific TCR was mapped to the spike region that the TCR reacts to and placed in a CD4 or CD8 class. Log10-transformed breadth and depth values were compared by one-way ANOVA with Sidak's multiple comparisons tests. TCRdb carries this immuneACCESS record with in-frame sequences only. Its versions omit some clonotypes, under half of them owing to an unresolved V gene in the studies checked, with the rest unexplained. V, J and clone size are those of that table, while D and trimming were read from the DNA. The sample has more than 110,000 clones on record, 75% to 95% of them singletons. Approximately 3% of the sample is in the top ten clones.

The sequencing used peripheral blood, collected on day 0 of AZD1222 vaccination. Recombination connected TRBV28 to TRBJ1-1; the best D guess is TRBD1, with 6 bases matching. The TCR was taken from an adult in good health. The nucleotide sequence reads as follows: TGTGCCAGCAGTTCGGGGGCGGGCACTGAAGCTTTCTTT. It is translated as CASSSGAGTEAFF.